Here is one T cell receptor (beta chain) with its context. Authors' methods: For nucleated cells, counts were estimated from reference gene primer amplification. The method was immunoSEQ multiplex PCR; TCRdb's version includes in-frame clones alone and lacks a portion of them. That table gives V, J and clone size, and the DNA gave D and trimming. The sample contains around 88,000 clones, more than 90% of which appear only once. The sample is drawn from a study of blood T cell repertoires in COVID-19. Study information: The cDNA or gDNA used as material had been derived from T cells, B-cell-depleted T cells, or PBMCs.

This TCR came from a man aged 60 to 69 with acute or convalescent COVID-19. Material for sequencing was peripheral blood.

Here the CDR3 reads CASSREGSYNEQFF. The CDR3 DNA follows: TGTGCCAGCAGTCGGGAGGGCTCCTACAATGAGCAGTTCTTC. The J gene is TRBJ2-1, the V gene TRBV6-5; 8 nucleotides line up with TRBD2. The germline V gene has CDR1 MNHEY and CDR2 SVGAGI. V lost 5 bases to trimming and J lost 0 bases; unmatched junction nucleotides: 0. CDR3 length: 14 residues.